The 3 T cell receptor beta chains below come from one sample, sequenced in a study of response to subunit inactivated influenza vaccine. TCRdb redid the calling of the RT-PCR reads with MiXCR, one entry per CDR3 protein. In the table there are 610,000 or so distinct CDR3 sequences, 14% of which are singletons. Sequenced here: PBMCs from blood, sampled roughly 12 days after vaccination. All receptors derive from a man over 45 who received an inactivated influenza vaccine.

There are a few counts of this clonotype. V gene TRBV6-5 combines with J gene TRBJ1-4; 8 bases are a match to TRBD1. J was trimmed by 7 bases and V by 1 base; bases with no gene match: 5. The CDR3 consists of 15 residues. Per germline, CDR1 MNHEY and CDR2 SVGAGI. This CDR3 reads CASSYLTQGVEKLFF. DNA for the CDR3: TGTGCCAGCAGTTACTTAACACAGGGGGTTGAAAAACTGTTTTTT.

There are a few counts of this clonotype. The chain combines TRBV12-3 or TRBV12-4 with TRBJ1-3; D may be TRBD1 (6 bases). Trimming cost V 1 base and J 0 bases, with 7 bases left between them. The CDR3 spans 15 residues. This CDR3 reads CASSLDRVSGNTIYF. In nucleotides, the CDR3 is TGTGCCAGCAGTTTAGACAGGGTCTCTGGAAACACCATATATTTT.

This clonotype was seen only a few times. The chain links TRBV7-6 to TRBJ1-5; TRBD1 might be the D (5 bases). Germline CDR1 is SGHVS and CDR2 is FNYEAQ. The CDR3 spans 13 residues. Trimming cost V 5 bases and J 5 bases, with 10 bases left between them. Here the CDR3 reads CASSTGQDQPQHF. In nucleotides, the CDR3 is TGTGCCAGCAGCACGGGGCAGGATCAGCCCCAGCATTTT.